A single sample gave rise to the 9 T cell receptor beta chains below, sequenced in a study of T cell responses to AZD1222 COVID-19 vaccine. Assay: immunoSEQ multiplex PCR; the TCRdb copy retains only in-frame clones and omits some. The sample holds about 120,000 clones, 70% to 90% seen once. The sample consisted of peripheral blood, taken on day 0 of AZD1222 vaccination. Every receptor here comes from an adult in good health.

The chain has TRBV6-1 and TRBJ2-2; no reliable D call. V shed 3 bases and J shed 4 bases, with 6 bases lying between them. There are 13 residues in the CDR3. In germline, CDR1 is MNHNS, CDR2 SASEGT. This chain's CDR3 is CASSDIPTGELFF. Written as DNA, the CDR3 is TGTGCCAGCAGTGACATCCCCACCGGGGAGCTGTTTTTT.

V is TRBV5-1 and J is TRBJ2-3, with 11 bases matching TRBD2. V gave up 4 bases and J gave up 0 bases; unmatched junction bases: 16. The germline CDR1 and CDR2 sequences are SGHRS and YFSETQ. The CDR3 covers 20 residues. The chain's CDR3 is CASSESEGTSGPTSTDTQYF. The CDR3 region has the DNA TGCGCCAGCAGCGAGTCAGAAGGGACTAGCGGCCCTACTAGCACAGATACGCAGTATTTT. The whole variable domain, remainder taken from reference TRBV5-1 and TRBJ2-3, is KAGVTQTPRYLIKTRGQQVTLSCSPISGHRSVSWYQQTPGQGLQFLFEYFSETQRNKGNFPGRFSGRQFSNSRSEMNVSTLELGDSALYLCASSESEGTSGPTSTDTQYFGPGTRLTVL.

This sequence joins TRBV7-9 and TRBJ1-4, with TRBD1 as a possible D gene (6 bases). V was pared by 4 bases and J by 8 bases, with 14 bases between. The germline CDR1 and CDR2 sequences are SEHNR and FQNEAQ (reference sequence). The CDR3 is made up of 14 amino acids. CDR3 sequence (DNA): TGTGCCAGCAGCTCACAGGGTTTAGAGGAAAAACTGTTTTTT. This gives the protein CASSSQGLEEKLFF.

Concerning this clone: The sample contains more than one DNA sequence encoding this CDR3. The V call is TRBV3-1 (or the pseudogene TRBV3-2), the J call TRBJ1-2; D possibly corresponds to TRBD1 (5 bases). The ends were cut back, 0 bases at V and 5 bases at J, with 7 bases in the middle. Germline values: CDR1 LGHDT, CDR2 YNNKEL (reference sequence). This CDR3 has 13 residues. The DNA of the CDR3 is TGTGCCAGCAGCCAAGATAGGGGTTATGGCTACACCTTC. It encodes CASSQDRGYGYTF.

V and J are TRBV3-1 (or the pseudogene TRBV3-2) and TRBJ1-2; 7 nucleotides line up with TRBD1. Germline CDR1 LGHDT, CDR2 YNNKEL (reference sequence). V lost 4 bases, J lost 7 bases, and 9 bases stayed unmatched. The CDR3 has 14 amino acids. As DNA, the CDR3 is TGTGCCAGCAGCCTTCAGGGGGGTCTAAGTGGCTACACCTTC. This codes for CASSLQGGLSGYTF.

This chain links TRBV18 with TRBJ1-1; no firm D call. Deletions cut 2 bases from V and 3 bases from J, with 7 bases between. Germline lookup yields CDR1 KGHSH and CDR2 LQKENI. The CDR3 length is 13 residues. CDR3 region: CASSPGLDTEAFF. The CDR3, as DNA: TGTGCCAGCTCACCAGGCCTGGACACTGAAGCTTTCTTT.

This clone was counted once. V is TRBV6-5 and J is TRBJ1-1; 7 positions agree with TRBD1. This CDR3 has 14 amino acids. In germline, CDR1 is MNHEY, CDR2 SVGAGI. V was clipped by 8 bases and J by 0 bases; unmatched bases: 6. In DNA form, the CDR3 reads TGTGCCAGCCGCCCCGGGACAGTGAACACTGAAGCTTTCTTT. Translated, it gives CASRPGTVNTEAFF.

The CDR3 loop reads CASSIVGVGYTF. Here the CDR3 DNA reads TGTGCCAGTAGTATAGTAGGGGTCGGCTACACCTTC. The V call is TRBV19, the J call TRBJ1-2; D perhaps matches TRBD1 (5 bases). Germline CDR1 is LNHDA and CDR2 is SQIVND (reference sequence). V lost 1 base and J lost 8, with 8 bases in between. The CDR3 runs to 12 residues.

V and J are TRBV10-3 and TRBJ1-1, with TRBD1 as a possible D gene (6 bases). Trimming removed 1 base at V and 0 bases at J, with 6 bases between. Germline-derived CDR1 and CDR2 are ENHRY and SYGVKD. The CDR3 length is 14 residues. The CDR3 region has the DNA TGTGCCATCAGTGAGTGGGACATGAACACTGAAGCTTTCTTT. Its protein is CAISEWDMNTEAFF.